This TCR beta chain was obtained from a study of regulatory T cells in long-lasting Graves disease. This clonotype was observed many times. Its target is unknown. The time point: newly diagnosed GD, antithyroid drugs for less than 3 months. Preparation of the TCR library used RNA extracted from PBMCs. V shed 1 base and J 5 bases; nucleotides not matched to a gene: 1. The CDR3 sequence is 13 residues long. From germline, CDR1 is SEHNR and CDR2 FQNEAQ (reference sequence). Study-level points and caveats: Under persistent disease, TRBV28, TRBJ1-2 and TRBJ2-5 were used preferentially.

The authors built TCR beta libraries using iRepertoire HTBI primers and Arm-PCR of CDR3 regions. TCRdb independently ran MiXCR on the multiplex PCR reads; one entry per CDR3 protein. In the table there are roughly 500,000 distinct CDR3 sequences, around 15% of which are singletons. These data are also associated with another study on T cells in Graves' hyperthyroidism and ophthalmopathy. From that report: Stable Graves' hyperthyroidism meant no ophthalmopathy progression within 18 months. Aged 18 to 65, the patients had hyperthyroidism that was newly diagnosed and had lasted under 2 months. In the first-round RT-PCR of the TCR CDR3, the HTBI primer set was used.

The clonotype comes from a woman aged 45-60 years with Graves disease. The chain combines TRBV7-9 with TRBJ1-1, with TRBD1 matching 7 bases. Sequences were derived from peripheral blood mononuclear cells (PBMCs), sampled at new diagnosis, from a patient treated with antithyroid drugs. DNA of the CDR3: TGTGCCAGCAGCTTAGAACAGGGGACTGAAGCTTTCTTT. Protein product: CASSLEQGTEAFF.